What follows is one T cell receptor (beta chain) and its context. What it binds is unknown. This specimen comes from a study of cytomegalovirus exposure and HLA in healthy donors. Study-level results: Previously analyzed data showed that most TCR beta V segments were productive at a frequency of about 87% or about 30%.

Vbeta (60) and Jbeta (13) primers were used in the PCR. As originally analysed: Later analysis identified tens of millions of unique TCR beta chains, some 10 million shared. Profiling relied on immunoSEQ multiplex PCR, and the TCRdb table lists in-frame clones only, not all of them. The V and J calls and clone size were taken over from that table, and D and trimming were inferred from the DNA. This sample has about 140,000 clones, with roughly 85% found just once. The TCR sequence derives from a man in his forties in good health and CMV-seropositive. The sample comprised PBMCs.

The CDR3 region is CAWSAGAYYGYTF. Here the CDR3 DNA reads TGTGCCTGGAGTGCGGGTGCATACTATGGCTACACCTTC. The chain uses TRBV30 and TRBJ1-2, with unresolved D. Germline CDR1 GTSNPN, CDR2 SVGIG (reference sequence). The length of the CDR3 is 13 residues. The V end was cut by 1 base, the J end by 3 bases, with 9 bases between.